One and the same sample provided the 23 T cell receptor beta chains below, sequenced in a study of blood T cells in healthy people across ages. The use of a sample-barcoded 5' primer and a J-beta primer mix characterized a second PCR of about 7 to 12 cycles. TCRdb reprocessed the 5' RACE reads via MiXCR and lists one record per CDR3 protein. The sample includes hundreds of thousands of distinct CDR3 sequences, around 45% seen only once; the top ten take around 21%. The sequenced material came from blood. The receptors here all came from a man between 60 and 75 years old in good health.

This clonotype has only a few counts. The chain employs TRBV6-5 and TRBJ1-2, with 10 nucleotides matching TRBD1. The ends lost 5 bases at V and 5 bases at J; junction bases unmatched: 5. In germline, CDR1 is MNHEY, CDR2 SVGAGI. The length of the CDR3 is 14 residues. CDR3 sequence (DNA): TGTGCCAGCAGTACCGGGACAGGGGCTTATGGCTACACCTTC. Amino acids: CASSTGTGAYGYTF.

The genes are TRBV12-3 or TRBV12-4 and TRBJ1-1; 7 bases fit TRBD1. This CDR3 spans 16 amino acids. The V gene end was trimmed by 6 bases and the J gene end by 1 base; junction bases not matched to a gene: 11. The CDR3: CASSTGVGGGNTEAFF. The CDR3 coding sequence is TGTGCCAGCAGCACAGGGGTAGGGGGTGGGAACACTGAAGCTTTCTTT.

This clonotype was detected once. A much more abundant neighbour one base away suggests this may be a read error. The rearrangement links TRBV7-2 to TRBJ2-7; D is ambiguous. In germline, CDR1 is SGHTA, CDR2 FQGNSA. The CDR3 length is 13 residues. The CDR3 sequence: CASSPGSSDERYF. The CDR3 nucleotides are TGTGCCAGCAGCCCCGGCTCATCGGACGAGCGGTACTTC.

This chain joins TRBV18 and TRBJ1-1; D perhaps matches TRBD1 (6 bases). The CDR3 spans 15 residues. Germline CDR1 KGHSH, CDR2 LQKENI. The ends were cut back, 4 bases at V and 8 bases at J, with 20 bases in the middle. The CDR3 nucleotides are TGTGCCAGCTCACTTAACCCGGGACAAAGTTACGAAGCTTTCTTT. This sequence encodes CASSLNPGQSYEAFF.

There are a few counts of this clonotype. The chain couples TRBV20-1 to TRBJ2-5; 8 bases fit TRBD2. There are 13 residues in the CDR3. CDR1 is DFQATT, CDR2 SNEGSKA, per germline (reference sequence). V was clipped by 5 bases and J by 3 bases; unmatched bases: 5. Written as DNA, the CDR3 is TGCAGTGCTTCCAAAGCGGGGGAAGAGACCCAGTACTTC. This gives the protein CSASKAGEETQYF.

DNA for the CDR3: TGTGCCAGCAGCCCTAGGGAGGGGGCCGCGGAAAACATTCAGTACTTC. Its translation: CASSPREGAAENIQYF. This chain uses TRBV7-2 with TRBJ2-4, with D perhaps matching TRBD1 or TRBD2 (7 bases each). Trimming cost V 5 bases and J 5 bases, with 19 bases left between them. This CDR3 spans 16 amino acids. The germline V gene encodes CDR1 SGHTA and CDR2 FQGNSA.

The J gene is TRBJ2-2, the V gene TRBV9, with 9 bases matching TRBD1. Per germline, CDR1 SGDLS and CDR2 YYNGEE. The CDR3 is 15 amino acids. V dropped 3 bases and J dropped 5; count of bases not matched to a gene: 5. The CDR3 DNA follows: TGTGCCAGCAGCGCAGGACAGGGGCGGACCGGGGAGCTGTTTTTT. Amino acids: CASSAGQGRTGELFF. Drawing the rest from reference TRBV9 and TRBJ2-2, the complete variable domain is DSGVTQTPKHLITATGQRVTLRCSPRSGDLSVYWYQQSLDQGLQFLIQYYNGEERAKGNILERFSAQQFPDLHSELNLSSLELGDSALYFCASSAGQGRTGELFFGEGSRLTVL.

The V and J genes are TRBV9 and TRBJ2-7, with 10 bases that match TRBD1. The CDR3 is made up of 14 amino acids. Germline V gene data show CDR1 as SGDLS and CDR2 as YYNGEE. With V trimmed by 3 bases and J by 4 bases, 4 bases remained unmatched. CDR3: CASSETGGEYEQYF. The CDR3 DNA sequence: TGTGCCAGCAGCGAGACAGGGGGCGAATACGAGCAGTACTTC.

This clonotype has just a few counts. The genes are TRBV5-1 and TRBJ2-7; no firm D call. Trimming took off 0 bases at V and 2 bases at J, with 12 bases between the two ends. This CDR3 spans 15 amino acids. CDR1 and CDR2 from the germline V gene are SGHRS and YFSETQ. The chain's CDR3 is CASSLASGRPYEQYF. The CDR3 nucleotides read TGCGCCAGCAGCTTGGCGTCAGGCCGGCCCTACGAGCAGTACTTC.

This clonotype appeared a few times. J is TRBJ1-5 and V is TRBV7-2; the D is unclear. The V end was cut by 2 bases, the J end by 0 bases, with 8 bases between. The CDR3 is 15 amino acids. Germline V gene sequence: CDR1 SGHTA, CDR2 FQGNSA. CDR3 sequence: CASSLSSGSNQPQHF. The CDR3 region has the DNA TGTGCCAGCAGCTTATCTTCAGGTAGCAATCAGCCCCAGCATTTT.

The gene calls are TRBV5-6 and TRBJ2-7; tentative D call: TRBD2 (7 bases). The germline V gene has CDR1 SGHDT and CDR2 YYEEEE. The CDR3 has 14 residues. Trimming removed 6 bases from V and 9 bases from J, with 22 bases in between. CDR3 sequence reads: CASMGGGSQRGQYF. CDR3 bases: TGTGCCAGCATGGGGGGGGGCTCGCAGAGGGGGCAGTACTTC.

This chain joins TRBV20-1 and TRBJ2-1; maybe TRBD1 (5 bases). CDR3 length equals 11 residues. V shed 6 bases and J shed 6 bases, with 9 bases lying between them. Germline V gene data show CDR1 as DFQATT and CDR2 as SNEGSKA (reference sequence). The CDR3 DNA reads TGCAGTGCAAGTAGGGGCAATGAGCAGTTCTTC. Protein sequence: CSASRGNEQFF.

This clonotype was counted between two and nine times. V is TRBV4-3 and J is TRBJ2-3; D is perhaps TRBD2 (5 bases). CDR1 and CDR2 (germline): LGHNA, YSLEER. The CDR3 consists of 16 residues. With 0 bases removed from V and 1 base from J, the gap between germline ends came to 11 bases. The CDR3 DNA reads as TGCGCCAGCAGCCAAGATCGAGGGTCGGGCACAGATACGCAGTATTTT. This codes for CASSQDRGSGTDTQYF.

This clonotype was detected only a few times. The chain recombines TRBV6-4 with TRBJ1-6; TRBD1 is a possible D gene (6 bases). V was pared by 0 bases and J by 11 bases, with 11 bases between. Germline assignment: CDR1 MRHNA and CDR2 SNTAGT. The length of the CDR3 is 14 residues. The CDR3 region has the DNA TGTGCCAGCAGTGACTCTTATCCAGGGGCACCCCTCCACTTT. This encodes CASSDSYPGAPLHF.

This clonotype was detected a few times. The chain employs TRBV7-2 and TRBJ1-4; D unresolved. V was trimmed by 1 base and J by 3 bases, leaving 9 bases between them. The CDR3 consists of 15 residues. The germline V gene has CDR1 SGHTA and CDR2 FQGNSA. Written as DNA, the CDR3 is TGTGCCAGCAGCTTAGTGGTCGGGGCTAATGAAAAACTGTTTTTT. Amino acids: CASSLVVGANEKLFF.

The chain links TRBV20-1 to TRBJ2-7; D possibly corresponds to TRBD2 (6 bases). Germline CDR1 reads DFQATT; CDR2 reads SNEGSKA (reference sequence). The CDR3 consists of 14 residues. CDR3 amino acids: CSITRGGDSYEQYF. The CDR3 nucleotides read TGCAGCATAACTCGGGGCGGGGACTCCTACGAGCAGTACTTC.

The chain recombines TRBV24-1 with TRBJ2-5; D is uncertain. The CDR3 extends over 13 amino acids. Germline values: CDR1 KGHDR, CDR2 SFDVKD. Trimming removed 5 bases from V and 2 bases from J, with 8 bases in between. The CDR3 DNA follows: TGTGCCACCAGTGCCGGAAAGCAAGAGACCCAGTACTTC. This gives the protein CATSAGKQETQYF.

The CDR3 loop is CASSRAGGRIGEQFF. CDR3 coding DNA: TGCGCCAGCAGCCGCGCGGGGGGGAGGATAGGTGAGCAGTTCTTC. The V gene is TRBV4-1, the J gene TRBJ2-1; 9 bases are a match to TRBD2. The V gene's germline CDR1 is MGHRA and CDR2 YSYEKL. The CDR3 contains 15 residues. V shed 4 bases, J shed 9 bases, and the junction held 10 bases outside the gene matches.

This clonotype was detected only a few times. This chain joins TRBV28 and TRBJ1-5, with 9 bases aligning to TRBD1. The CDR3 runs to 17 residues. With V trimmed by 4 bases and J by 4 bases, 11 bases remained unmatched. The germline CDR1 and CDR2 sequences are MDHEN and SYDVKM. CDR3 residues: CASSSPRGQGLNQPQHF. CDR3 nucleotides: TGTGCCAGCAGTTCACCCCGTGGACAGGGGTTAAATCAGCCCCAGCATTTT.

Many counts were recorded for this clonotype. The genes are TRBV20-1 and TRBJ1-2; D gene unclear. The V end was cut by 3 bases, the J end by 5 bases, with 13 bases between. Germline CDR1 DFQATT, CDR2 SNEGSKA (reference sequence). The CDR3 consists of 13 residues. The CDR3, as DNA: TGCAGTGCTAGTTCGACGGACGTGTATGGCTACACCTTC. Residues: CSASSTDVYGYTF.

V gene TRBV5-1 combines with J gene TRBJ2-7; D may be TRBD1 or TRBD2 (5 bases each). Germline V CDR1 and CDR2: SGHRS, YFSETQ. Between the trimmed V and J ends, which lost 5 bases and 2 bases, there was a span of 17 bases. CDR3 length equals 15 residues. Here the CDR3 reads CASRRGTAEPYEQYF. CDR3 nucleotides: TGCGCCAGCAGACGAGGGACGGCCGAACCCTACGAGCAGTACTTC.

V is TRBV4-3 and J is TRBJ1-1; 10 positions agree with TRBD1. V gave up 3 bases and J gave up 10 bases; unmatched junction bases: 8. CDR1 is LGHNA and CDR2 is YSLEER in the germline V gene. The CDR3 length is 14 residues. As DNA, the CDR3 is TGCGCCAGCAGCCAGACCGGGACAGGGGCCGCAGCTTTCTTT. This encodes CASSQTGTGAAAFF.

In its sample, this clonotype was seen a few times. The V and J genes are TRBV7-9 and TRBJ2-7; D possibly matches TRBD1 or TRBD2 (5 bases each). The germline V and J ends were trimmed by 0 bases and 5 bases, with 14 bases remaining between them. Per germline, CDR1 SEHNR and CDR2 FQNEAQ (reference sequence). The CDR3 is 15 amino acids. Here the CDR3 DNA reads TGTGCCAGCAGCTTAGCCCCGGGACCGACGGACGAGCAGTACTTC. This translates into CASSLAPGPTDEQYF.